The T cell receptor (beta chain) described here comes from a study of regulatory T cells in long-lasting Graves disease. Study-level background: The antithyroid drugs taken by newly diagnosed Graves' patients had been used for under 3 months.

This clonotype was picked up a small number of times. What it binds is unknown. This CDR3 contains 17 residues. V lost 0 bases, J lost 2 bases, and 6 bases stayed unmatched. Germline values: CDR1 LNHDA, CDR2 SQIVND (reference sequence). Assembly of TCR beta libraries relied on iRepertoire HTBI primers together with Arm-PCR of CDR3 regions. One entry per CDR3 protein, called by TCRdb with MiXCR from the multiplex PCR reads. Here the sample spans some 250,000 distinct CDR3 sequences, around 18% being singletons. General observations from the study: Fewer public clonotypes were shared by new patients (approximately 970) than by persistent patients (2,741).

Time point: newly diagnosed GD, antithyroid drugs for less than 3 months. Extracted PBMC RNA gave rise to the TCR library. This sample also appeared in a second study, on T cells in Graves' hyperthyroidism and ophthalmopathy. That source adds: Blood also contained most expanded thyroid clonotypes above 0.001.

The sequences come from peripheral blood mononuclear cells (PBMCs), collected at new diagnosis, from a patient treated with antithyroid drugs. This sequence joins TRBV19 and TRBJ2-2; 7 positions agree with TRBD1. The sequence was collected from a woman aged 30 to 39 with Graves disease. This CDR3 is CASSIDLGTANTGELFF. The CDR3, as DNA: TGTGCCAGTAGTATAGATCTAGGGACAGCCAACACCGGGGAGCTGTTTTTT. The whole variable domain, filled in from reference TRBV19 and TRBJ2-2, reads DGGITQSPKYLFRKEGQNVTLSCEQNLNHDAMYWYRQDPGQGLRLIYYSQIVNDFQKGDIAEGYSVSREKKESFPLTVTSAQKNPTAFYLCASSIDLGTANTGELFFGEGSRLTVL.